Detailed here is one TCR beta chain. Its antigen remains unidentified. This sample stems from a study of Ad26.COV2.S vaccination and SARS-CoV-2 variants. The overall study: Ad26.COV2.S given intramuscularly, once or twice 56 days apart. Regarding the study as a whole: Greater spike-specific TCR breadth was seen in vaccine recipients than in placebo recipients. Total T cell responses, in the TCR breadth and depth analyses, may have been underestimated.

This CDR3 comprises 15 residues. Trimming cost V 3 bases and J 5 bases; bases outside gene matches: 7. Germline V gene lookup returns CDR1 KGHSH and CDR2 LQKENI. The treatment is: over 15 received Ad26.COV2.S at low or high dose, single or two shots; a few received placebo; per-sample allocation not given. At day 63 after the first vaccine or placebo injection, samples were drawn. SARS-CoV-2 spike from the Wuhan strain was encoded by the vaccine, an Ad26 vector. Some clones are missing from TCRdb's copy, which holds only in-frame ones; the method was immunoSEQ multiplex PCR. This table has about 350,000 clones, about 85% appearing once.

The TCR comes from a person between 18 and 59 years old who received the Ad26.COV2.S COVID-19 vaccine or a placebo. This chain joins TRBV18 and TRBJ2-7; 10 nucleotides align to TRBD2. The sequencing here drew on peripheral blood, taken in a trial of Ad26.COV2.S vaccine versus placebo. The CDR3 DNA reads as TGTGCCAGCTCACCCGGGACTAGCGCATTCCACGAGCAGTACTTC. Encoded protein: CASSPGTSAFHEQYF. Together with reference TRBV18 and TRBJ2-7, the CDR3 gives the full variable domain: NAGVMQNPRHLVRRRGQEARLRCSPMKGHSHVYWYRQLPEEGLKFMVYLQKENIIDESGMPKERFSAEFPKEGPSILRIQQVVRGDSAAYFCASSPGTSAFHEQYFGPGTRLTVT.